What follows is one T cell receptor (beta chain) and its context. Its antigen is not identified. PCR amplification relied on 60 Vbeta primers (plus 13 Jbeta primers). Some clones are missing from TCRdb's copy, which holds only in-frame ones; the method was immunoSEQ multiplex PCR. The table lists about 160,000 clones, under 85% of them singletons, with roughly 1.5% in the top ten. The sample originates from a study of cytomegalovirus exposure and HLA in healthy donors. General study findings and limits: Later findings reportedly placed an Asian-associated ancestry cluster below the roughly 660-donor mean for N-insertions.

Per the germline V gene, CDR1 is SGHRS and CDR2 is YFSETQ. Deletions cut 0 bases from V and 9 bases from J, with 13 bases between. This CDR3 has 15 amino acids. The receptor was isolated from a woman in her twenties or thirties in good health and CMV-seronegative. The rearrangement joins TRBV5-1 to TRBJ1-6, with D hard to call. The sequenced material came from PBMCs. The CDR3 reads CASSLGGNTLSPLHF. Written as DNA, the CDR3 is TGCGCCAGCAGCTTGGGCGGGAACACACTTTCACCCCTCCACTTT.